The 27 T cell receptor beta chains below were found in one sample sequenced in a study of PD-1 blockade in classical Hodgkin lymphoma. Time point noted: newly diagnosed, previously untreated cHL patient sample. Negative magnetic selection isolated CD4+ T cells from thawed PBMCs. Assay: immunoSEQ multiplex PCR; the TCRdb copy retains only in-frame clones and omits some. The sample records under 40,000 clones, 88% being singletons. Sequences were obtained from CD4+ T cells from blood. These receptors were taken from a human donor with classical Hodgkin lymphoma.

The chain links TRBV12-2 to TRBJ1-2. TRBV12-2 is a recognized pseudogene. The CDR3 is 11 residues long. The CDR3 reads CASRTTDGYTF. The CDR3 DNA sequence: TGTGCAAGTCGAACAACGGATGGCTACACCTTC.

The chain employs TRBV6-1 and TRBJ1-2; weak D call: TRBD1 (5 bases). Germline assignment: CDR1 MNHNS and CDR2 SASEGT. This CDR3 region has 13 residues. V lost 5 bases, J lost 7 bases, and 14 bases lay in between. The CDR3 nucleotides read TGTGCCAGCAGTCCCCTGGGGGGGACTGGCTACACCTTC. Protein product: CASSPLGGTGYTF.

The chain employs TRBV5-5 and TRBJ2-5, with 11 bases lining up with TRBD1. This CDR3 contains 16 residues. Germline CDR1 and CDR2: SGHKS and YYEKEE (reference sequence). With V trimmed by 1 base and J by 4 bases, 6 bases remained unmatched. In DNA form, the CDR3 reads TGTGCCAGCAGCTTGAGCCGGGACAGGGGGGGAGAGACCCAGTACTTC. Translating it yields CASSLSRDRGGETQYF.

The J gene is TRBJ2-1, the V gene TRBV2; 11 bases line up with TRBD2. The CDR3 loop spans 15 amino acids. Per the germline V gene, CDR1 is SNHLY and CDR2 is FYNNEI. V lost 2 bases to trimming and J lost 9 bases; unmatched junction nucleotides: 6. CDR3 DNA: TGTGCCAGCAGTGAATTGACTAGCGGGAATTCTGAGCAGTTCTTC. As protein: CASSELTSGNSEQFF.

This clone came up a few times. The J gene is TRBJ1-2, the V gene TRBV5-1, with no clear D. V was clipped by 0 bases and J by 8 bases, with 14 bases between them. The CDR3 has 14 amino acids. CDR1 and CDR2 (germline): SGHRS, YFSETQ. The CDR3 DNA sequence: TGCGCCAGCAGCTTGGGTAGCCCAACGGAAGGCTACACCTTC. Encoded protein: CASSLGSPTEGYTF.

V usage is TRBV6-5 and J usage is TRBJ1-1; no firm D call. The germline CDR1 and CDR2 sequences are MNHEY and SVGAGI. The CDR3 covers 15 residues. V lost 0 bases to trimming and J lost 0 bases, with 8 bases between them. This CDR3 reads CASSYSGLMNTEAFF. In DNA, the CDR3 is TGTGCCAGCAGTTACTCAGGTCTCATGAACACTGAAGCTTTCTTT.

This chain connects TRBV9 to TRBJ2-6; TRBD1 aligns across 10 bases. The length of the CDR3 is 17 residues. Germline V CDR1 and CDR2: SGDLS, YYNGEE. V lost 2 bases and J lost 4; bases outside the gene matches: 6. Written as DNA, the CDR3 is TGTGCCAGCAGCGTCCGGGACAGGGGAACAGGGGCCAACGTCCTGACTTTC. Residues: CASSVRDRGTGANVLTF.

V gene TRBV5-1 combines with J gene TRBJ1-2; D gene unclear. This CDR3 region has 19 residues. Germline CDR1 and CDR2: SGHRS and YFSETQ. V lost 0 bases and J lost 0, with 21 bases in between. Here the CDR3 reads CASSLARGGGGITNYGYTF. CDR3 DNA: TGCGCCAGCAGCTTGGCCAGAGGCGGCGGAGGAATAACTAACTATGGCTACACCTTC.

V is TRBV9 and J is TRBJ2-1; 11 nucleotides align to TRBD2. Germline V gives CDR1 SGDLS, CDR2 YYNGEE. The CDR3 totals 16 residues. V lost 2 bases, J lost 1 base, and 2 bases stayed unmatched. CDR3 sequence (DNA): TGTGCCAGCAGCGTTAGCGGGAGGGGGTCCTACAATGAGCAGTTCTTC. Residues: CASSVSGRGSYNEQFF.

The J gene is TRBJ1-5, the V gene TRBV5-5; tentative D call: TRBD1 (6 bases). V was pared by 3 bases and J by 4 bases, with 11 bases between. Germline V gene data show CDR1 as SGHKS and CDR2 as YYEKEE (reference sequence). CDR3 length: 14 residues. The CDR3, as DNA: TGTGCCAGCAGCTGGGAACAGGGAAATCAGCCCCAGCATTTT. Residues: CASSWEQGNQPQHF.

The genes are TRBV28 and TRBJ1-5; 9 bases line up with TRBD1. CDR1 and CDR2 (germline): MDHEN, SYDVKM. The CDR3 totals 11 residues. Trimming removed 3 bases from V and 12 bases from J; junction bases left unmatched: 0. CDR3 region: CASSLTGGQHF. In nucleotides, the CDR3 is TGTGCCAGCAGTTTGACAGGGGGCCAGCATTTT.

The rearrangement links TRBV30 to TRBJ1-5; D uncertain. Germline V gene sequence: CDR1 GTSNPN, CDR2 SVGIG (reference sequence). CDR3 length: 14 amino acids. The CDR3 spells CALGGQVGNQPQHF. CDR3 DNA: TGTGCGTTGGGAGGGCAGGTGGGCAATCAGCCCCAGCATTTT. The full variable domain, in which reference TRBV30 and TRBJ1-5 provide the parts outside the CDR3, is SQTIHQWPATLVQPVGSPLSLECTVEGTSNPNLYWYRQAAGRGLQLLFYSVGIGQISSEVPQNLSASRPQDRQFILSSKKLLLSDSGFYLCALGGQVGNQPQHFGDGTRLSIL.

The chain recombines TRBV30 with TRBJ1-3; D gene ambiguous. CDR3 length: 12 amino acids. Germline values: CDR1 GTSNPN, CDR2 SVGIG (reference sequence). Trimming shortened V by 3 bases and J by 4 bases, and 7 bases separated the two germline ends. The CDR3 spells CAWRVAGNTIYF. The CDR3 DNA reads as TGTGCCTGGAGGGTCGCGGGAAACACCATATATTTT.

The CDR3 coding sequence is TGCGCCAGCAGTAGGGACCTGGGACGCCGGGTAGGCTACACCTTC. It is translated as CASSRDLGRRVGYTF. The rearrangement uses TRBV10-2 and TRBJ1-2, with D maybe TRBD1 (5 bases). Germline assignment: CDR1 WSHSY and CDR2 SAAADI. The CDR3 extends over 15 amino acids. Trimming removed 5 bases from V and 8 bases from J, with 21 bases in between.

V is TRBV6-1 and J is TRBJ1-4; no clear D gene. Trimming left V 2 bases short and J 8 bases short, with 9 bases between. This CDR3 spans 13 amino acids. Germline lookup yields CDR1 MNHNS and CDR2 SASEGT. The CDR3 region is CASSEIRLEKLFF. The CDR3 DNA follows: TGTGCCAGCAGTGAAATACGCTTGGAAAAACTGTTTTTT.

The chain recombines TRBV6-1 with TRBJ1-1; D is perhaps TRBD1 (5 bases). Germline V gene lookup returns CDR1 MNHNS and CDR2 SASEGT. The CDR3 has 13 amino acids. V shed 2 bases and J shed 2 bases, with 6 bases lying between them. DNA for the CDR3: TGTGCCAGCAGTGAACAGGGTAACACTGAAGCTTTCTTT. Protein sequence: CASSEQGNTEAFF.

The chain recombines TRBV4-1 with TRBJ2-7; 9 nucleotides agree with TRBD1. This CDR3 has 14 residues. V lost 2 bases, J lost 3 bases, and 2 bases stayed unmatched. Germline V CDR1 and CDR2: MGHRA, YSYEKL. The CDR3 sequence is CASSQRTGDYEQYF. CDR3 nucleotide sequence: TGCGCCAGCAGCCAACGGACAGGGGACTACGAGCAGTACTTC.

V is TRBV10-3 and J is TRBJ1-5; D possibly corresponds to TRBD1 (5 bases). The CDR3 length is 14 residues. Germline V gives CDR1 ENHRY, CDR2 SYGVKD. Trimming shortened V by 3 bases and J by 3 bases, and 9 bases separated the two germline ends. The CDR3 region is CAISERGDNQPQHF. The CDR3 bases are TGTGCCATCAGTGAACGGGGGGACAATCAGCCCCAGCATTTT.

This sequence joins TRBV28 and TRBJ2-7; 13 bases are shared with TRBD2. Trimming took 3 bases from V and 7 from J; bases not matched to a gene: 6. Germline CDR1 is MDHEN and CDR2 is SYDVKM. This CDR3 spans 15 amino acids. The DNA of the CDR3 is TGTGCCAGCAGTTTGAGACTAGCGGGAGGAGGTGAGCAGTACTTC. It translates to CASSLRLAGGGEQYF.

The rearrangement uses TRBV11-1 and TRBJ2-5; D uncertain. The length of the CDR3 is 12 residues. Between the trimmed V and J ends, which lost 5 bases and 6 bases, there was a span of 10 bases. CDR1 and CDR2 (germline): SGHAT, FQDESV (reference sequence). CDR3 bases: TGTGCCAGCAGCGGTGTCAGGAAGACCCAGTACTTC. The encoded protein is CASSGVRKTQYF.

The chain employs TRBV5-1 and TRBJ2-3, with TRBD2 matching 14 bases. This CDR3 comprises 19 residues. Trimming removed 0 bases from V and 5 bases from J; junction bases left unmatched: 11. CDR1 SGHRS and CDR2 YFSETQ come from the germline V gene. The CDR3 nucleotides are TGCGCCAGCAGCTTGGGACTAGCGGGAGGGCTCCTACTAGGAGATACGCAGTATTTT. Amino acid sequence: CASSLGLAGGLLLGDTQYF. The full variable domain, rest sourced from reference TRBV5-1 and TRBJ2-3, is KAGVTQTPRYLIKTRGQQVTLSCSPISGHRSVSWYQQTPGQGLQFLFEYFSETQRNKGNFPGRFSGRQFSNSRSEMNVSTLELGDSALYLCASSLGLAGGLLLGDTQYFGPGTRLTVL.

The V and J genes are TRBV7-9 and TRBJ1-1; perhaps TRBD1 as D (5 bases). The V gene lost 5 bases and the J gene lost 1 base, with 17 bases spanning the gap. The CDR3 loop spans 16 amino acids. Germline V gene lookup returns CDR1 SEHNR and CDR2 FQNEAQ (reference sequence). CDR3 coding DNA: TGTGCCAGCAGCATACTAAAGGCGGGGGGGAACACTGAAGCTTTCTTT. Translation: CASSILKAGGNTEAFF.

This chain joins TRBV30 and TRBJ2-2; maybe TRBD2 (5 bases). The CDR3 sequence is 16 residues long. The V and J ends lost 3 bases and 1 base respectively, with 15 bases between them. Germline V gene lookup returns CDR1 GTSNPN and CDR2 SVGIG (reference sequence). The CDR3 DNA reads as TGTGCCTGGAGCCGGGGTAACTACTTGAACACCGGGGAGCTGTTTTTT. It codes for CAWSRGNYLNTGELFF.

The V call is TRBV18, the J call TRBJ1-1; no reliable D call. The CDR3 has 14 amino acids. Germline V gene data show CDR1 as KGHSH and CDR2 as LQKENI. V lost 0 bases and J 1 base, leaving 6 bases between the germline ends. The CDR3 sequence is CASSPPSGNTEAFF. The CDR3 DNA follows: TGTGCCAGCTCACCACCGTCGGGGAACACTGAAGCTTTCTTT.

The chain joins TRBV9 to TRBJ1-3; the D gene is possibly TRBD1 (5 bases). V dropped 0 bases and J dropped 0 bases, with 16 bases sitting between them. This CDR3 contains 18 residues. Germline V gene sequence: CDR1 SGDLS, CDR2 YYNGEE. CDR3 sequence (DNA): TGTGCCAGCAGCGTAGGGTCGAGGAGTACAGGCTCTGGAAACACCATATATTTT. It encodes CASSVGSRSTGSGNTIYF. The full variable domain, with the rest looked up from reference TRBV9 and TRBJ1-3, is DSGVTQTPKHLITATGQRVTLRCSPRSGDLSVYWYQQSLDQGLQFLIQYYNGEERAKGNILERFSAQQFPDLHSELNLSSLELGDSALYFCASSVGSRSTGSGNTIYFGEGSWLTVV.

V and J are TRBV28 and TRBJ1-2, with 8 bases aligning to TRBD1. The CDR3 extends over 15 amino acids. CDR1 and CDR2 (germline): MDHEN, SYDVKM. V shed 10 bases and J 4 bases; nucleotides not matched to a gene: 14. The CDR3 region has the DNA TGTGCCACCAGACCCCATAGACAGGGGCTCTATGGCTACACCTTC. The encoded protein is CATRPHRQGLYGYTF.

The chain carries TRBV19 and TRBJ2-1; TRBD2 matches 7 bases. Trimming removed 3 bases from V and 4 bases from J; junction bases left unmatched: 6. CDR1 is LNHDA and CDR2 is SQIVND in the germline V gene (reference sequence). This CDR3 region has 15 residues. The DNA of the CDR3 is TGTGCCAGTAGTATGGTATGGGAGGGGTACAATGAGCAGTTCTTC. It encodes CASSMVWEGYNEQFF.